This passage covers 4 T cell receptor beta chains from one sample sequenced in a study of T cell changes during pregnancy in multiple sclerosis. The data were produced by immunoSEQ multiplex PCR, yet TCRdb's version contains in-frame clones alone and is incomplete. The sample consists of around 81,000 clones, approximately 92% of them appearing once. The sequenced sample was peripheral blood, obtained after pregnancy. These receptors came from a female donor in good health, enrolled as a control in a pregnancy study.

The chain carries TRBV5-5 and TRBJ2-5; the match to TRBD2 covers 7 bases. The V segment lost 2 bases and the J segment 4 bases; nucleotides outside the gene matches: 8. Per the germline V gene, CDR1 is SGHKS and CDR2 is YYEKEE (reference sequence). The CDR3 consists of 15 residues. For the CDR3, the DNA is TGTGCCAGCAGCTTTCTCGGGGGGAGCGGAGAGACCCAGTACTTC. Its translation is CASSFLGGSGETQYF. The full variable domain, in which reference TRBV5-5 and TRBJ2-5 provide the parts outside the CDR3, is DAGVTQSPTHLIKTRGQQVTLRCSPISGHKSVSWYQQVLGQGPQFIFQYYEKEERGRGNFPDRFSARQFPNYSSELNVNALLLGDSALYLCASSFLGGSGETQYFGPGTRLLVL.

The rearrangement links TRBV27 to TRBJ2-7; TRBD2 is a possible D gene (7 bases). Looked up from germline, CDR1 is MNHEY and CDR2 is SMNVEV (reference sequence). This CDR3 spans 14 amino acids. The germline V and J ends were trimmed by 8 bases and 3 bases, with 17 bases remaining between them. The CDR3 sequence is CASAVGGAYYEQYF. The CDR3 nucleotides read TGTGCCAGCGCCGTGGGGGGGGCTTACTACGAGCAGTACTTC.

This clone has more than one count but fewer than ten. J is TRBJ2-7 and V is TRBV19; 12 positions match TRBD1. The CDR3 totals 15 residues. CDR1 and CDR2 from the germline V gene are LNHDA and SQIVND (reference sequence). V trimming: 1 base; J trimming: 6 bases; junction bases outside the gene matches: 4. The chain's CDR3 is CASSIVGTGGVEQYF. For the CDR3, the DNA is TGTGCCAGTAGTATAGTCGGGACAGGGGGCGTCGAGCAGTACTTC.

This rearrangement joins TRBV15 to TRBJ2-7; a possible D gene is TRBD2 (7 bases). This CDR3 is built from 15 residues. The V gene lost 1 base and the J gene lost 5 bases, with 15 bases spanning the gap. CDR1 LNHNV and CDR2 YYDKDF come from the germline V gene (reference sequence). The CDR3 is CATSRGGEGGNEQYF. CDR3 nucleotides: TGTGCCACCAGCAGAGGGGGTGAGGGGGGGAACGAGCAGTACTTC.